Given below is one T cell receptor (beta chain) in context. What it recognizes is unknown. The record originates from a study of fetal regulatory T cell absence and autoimmunity. About the research overall: The IPEX patients lacked clinical diabetes but had exocrine pancreas autoimmunity.

Study-level findings and limits: Broadly similar TRB gene family usage was seen in pancreas and cord blood. Compared with cord blood, pancreas showed oligoclonal TCR enrichment, some clones over 95-fold.

The CDR3 runs to 13 residues. Germline CDR1 SGHVS, CDR2 FNYEAQ. Trimming stripped 1 base from V and 6 bases from J, with 10 bases between. Generated by immunoSEQ multiplex PCR, the TCRdb table keeps only in-frame clones and is missing some. The data hold more than 90,000 clones, with approximately 79% observed a single time. This clonotype was obtained from a male donor with IPEX syndrome. Sequencing input: pancreas tissue. The chain couples TRBV7-6 to TRBJ2-7; the D gene could be TRBD1 or TRBD2 (5 bases each). CDR3 bases: TGTGCCAGCAGCTTAGGGTTGGGGACCGAGCAGTACTTC. Its protein is CASSLGLGTEQYF.